These 14 T cell receptor beta chains were sequenced from one sample in a study of T cells after yellow fever vaccination. TCRdb reanalysed the 5' RACE reads using MiXCR and keeps one entry per CDR3 protein. The sample includes about 260,000 distinct CDR3 sequences, approximately 12% of them seen just once. The specimen was CD4+ T cells sorted from PBMCs, collected 45 days after the yellow fever booster vaccination. These receptors were taken from a man aged 25 to 40 who received the YFV17D yellow fever vaccine.

The rearrangement joins TRBV28 to TRBJ2-1; 10 positions agree with TRBD2. The germline V gene has CDR1 MDHEN and CDR2 SYDVKM. This CDR3 is built from 15 residues. V dropped 6 bases and J dropped 6; count of bases not matched to a gene: 8. The CDR3 nucleotides are TGTGCCAGCAGCCCACTAGCGGGGAGGGCCAATGAGCAGTTCTTC. Translation: CASSPLAGRANEQFF.

V gene TRBV7-2 combines with J gene TRBJ2-3; D is ambiguous. Germline lookup yields CDR1 SGHTA and CDR2 FQGNSA. Trimming removed 5 bases from V and 5 bases from J, with 11 bases in between. This CDR3 has 13 residues. This chain's CDR3 is CASSPSFLDTQYF. The CDR3 DNA reads as TGTGCCAGCAGCCCCAGCTTCTTAGATACGCAGTATTTT.

The chain carries TRBV7-3 and TRBJ2-2, with 7 bases aligning to TRBD2. The CDR3 totals 15 residues. Per germline, CDR1 SGHTA and CDR2 FQGTGA. V shed 5 bases, J shed 1 base, and the junction held 4 bases outside the gene matches. The CDR3 coding sequence is TGTGCCAGCAGCCCAGTAGCGGGGAACACCGGGGAGCTGTTTTTT. Encoded protein: CASSPVAGNTGELFF.

This clonotype appeared a few times. DNA of the CDR3: TGTGCCAGCAGCGCGGGCAGGGGGCGATACAATGAGCAGTTCTTC. Amino acids: CASSAGRGRYNEQFF. The chain employs TRBV7-2 and TRBJ2-1; 8 nucleotides line up with TRBD1. Per germline, CDR1 SGHTA and CDR2 FQGNSA. J gave up 4 bases and V 5 bases, and 7 bases lay outside the gene matches. The CDR3 sequence is 15 residues long.

This clonotype was observed a handful of times. The chain uses TRBV12-3 or TRBV12-4 and TRBJ2-7; 8 nucleotides line up with TRBD2. The V gene end was trimmed by 5 bases and the J gene end by 6 bases; junction bases not matched to a gene: 6. There are 13 residues in the CDR3. In nucleotides, the CDR3 is TGTGCCAGCAGTCACTCCGGGAGGGCCGAGCAGTACTTC. Translating it yields CASSHSGRAEQYF.

The rearrangement uses TRBV7-2 and TRBJ2-2; no clear D gene. CDR1 and CDR2 from the germline V gene are SGHTA and FQGNSA. V was shortened by 3 bases and J by 2 bases, with 7 bases between the two germline ends. The CDR3 loop spans 14 amino acids. CDR3 nucleotides: TGTGCCAGCAGCTTCCAGTACAACACCGGGGAGCTGTTTTTT. Protein product: CASSFQYNTGELFF.

The chain employs TRBV5-4 and TRBJ2-2, with D unresolved. With 4 bases removed from V and 5 bases from J, the gap between germline ends came to 9 bases. Germline lookup yields CDR1 SGHNT and CDR2 YYREEE (reference sequence). The length of the CDR3 is 13 residues. The CDR3 sequence is CASSPATTGELFF. CDR3 DNA sequence: TGTGCCAGCAGCCCCGCCACGACCGGGGAGCTGTTTTTT.

The V gene is TRBV18, the J gene TRBJ1-3; possibly TRBD1 for D (5 bases). This CDR3 is built from 16 residues. Germline assignment: CDR1 KGHSH and CDR2 LQKENI. The V and J ends lost 6 bases and 2 bases respectively, with 17 bases between them. CDR3 bases: TGTGCCAGCTCCGCCACGAAGACAGTCGCTGGAAACACCATATATTTT. Protein product: CASSATKTVAGNTIYF.

This clonotype has only a few counts. The V gene is TRBV12-3 or TRBV12-4, the J gene TRBJ2-3; D is unclear. The CDR3 runs to 10 residues. Trimming removed 8 bases from V and 8 bases from J, with 8 bases in between. The chain's CDR3 is CASHMGTQYF. Here the CDR3 DNA reads TGTGCCAGCCACATGGGTACGCAGTATTTT.

This clonotype was seen only a few times. The chain links TRBV9 to TRBJ1-5; weak D call: TRBD1 (6 bases). Germline CDR1 is SGDLS and CDR2 is YYNGEE. Trimming took 0 bases from V and 2 from J, leaving 9 bases between them. The CDR3 sequence is 15 residues long. In DNA form, the CDR3 reads TGTGCCAGCAGCGTAGGGGCAGGGGGCAATCAGCCCCAGCATTTT. Protein: CASSVGAGGNQPQHF.

This clonotype came up many times. V and J are TRBV11-2 and TRBJ1-4, with unresolved D. The V gene lost 5 bases and the J gene lost 0 bases, with 10 bases spanning the gap. CDR3 length equals 15 residues. Germline CDR1 SGHAT, CDR2 FQNNGV. The CDR3 nucleotides read TGTGCCAGCAGCATATCACCAGCAACTAATGAAAAACTGTTTTTT. Its protein product is CASSISPATNEKLFF.

The chain combines TRBV15 with TRBJ2-3, with D possibly matching TRBD1 (6 bases). The germline V gene encodes CDR1 LNHNV and CDR2 YYDKDF (reference sequence). Trimming took off 4 bases at V and 1 base at J, with 15 bases between the two ends. This CDR3 region has 16 residues. The CDR3 nucleotides are TGTGCCACCAGCATCCGAGGGGGATCTGGCACAGATACGCAGTATTTT. Translating gives CATSIRGGSGTDTQYF.

This clonotype was seen a few times. In DNA, the CDR3 is TGTGCCAGCAGCACTAGCGGGGGGGAGCAGTTCTTC. Protein sequence: CASSTSGGEQFF. V usage is TRBV5-5 and J usage is TRBJ2-1, with 12 bases identical to TRBD2. The germline V gene has CDR1 SGHKS and CDR2 YYEKEE (reference sequence). The CDR3 totals 12 residues. After removal of 4 bases from V and 10 bases from J, the junction contained 0 bases not matched to a gene.

This clonotype was picked up a small number of times. J is TRBJ1-2 and V is TRBV20-1; D remains ambiguous. Germline-derived CDR1 and CDR2 are DFQATT and SNEGSKA (reference sequence). This CDR3 spans 12 amino acids. V lost 0 bases to trimming and J lost 4 bases, with 6 bases between them. This chain's CDR3 is CSARDGAYGYTF. The CDR3 DNA reads as TGCAGTGCTAGAGATGGCGCCTATGGCTACACCTTC.